In this sample, the clone carrying this TCR beta chain turned up many times. This sample was taken from a study of Graves' ophthalmopathy and Graves' hyperthyroidism. Amplification of TCR beta CDR3 regions used RNA transcripts. The first round was an RT-PCR with HTBI primers, and the second round was a multiplex PCR. TCRdb recomputed calls from the multiplex PCR reads with MiXCR, one row per CDR3 protein. The sample consists of around 600,000 distinct CDR3 sequences, about two fifths of them appearing once. Germline V CDR1 and CDR2: SGDLS, YYNGEE. The CDR3 totals 14 residues. V lost 4 bases and J lost 8; bases outside the gene matches: 6.

V is TRBV9 and J is TRBJ1-6; 7 nucleotides line up with TRBD1. This clonotype was sampled from an adult man with Graves' ophthalmopathy. The sample comprised peripheral blood. CDR3 in amino acids: CASSYRQGDSPLHF. The DNA of the CDR3 is TGTGCCAGCAGCTACCGACAGGGAGATTCACCCCTCCACTTT.